One and the same sample provided the 21 T cell receptor beta chains below, sequenced in a study of T cell changes during pregnancy in multiple sclerosis. Profiling relied on immunoSEQ multiplex PCR, and the TCRdb table lists in-frame clones only, not all of them. The table includes around 31,000 clones, around nine tenths detected once. The sample in question was CD8+ T cells from peripheral blood mononuclear cells, obtained in the second trimester of pregnancy. Source of these receptors: a female donor with multiple sclerosis, enrolled in a pregnancy study.

V is TRBV10-3 and J is TRBJ1-1; D remains unclear. Germline loops: CDR1 ENHRY, CDR2 SYGVKD. The CDR3 is 15 residues long. V lost 6 bases and J lost 0, with 14 bases in between. CDR3 loop: CAIRSPRSLNTEAFF. CDR3 in DNA: TGTGCCATCAGGAGCCCCCGTAGCCTGAACACTGAAGCTTTCTTT.

CDR3 sequence (DNA): TGTGCCAGCAGTTACTCCCAGGGCCCCTACAATGAGCAGTTCTTC. Translation: CASSYSQGPYNEQFF. The rearrangement links TRBV6-5 to TRBJ2-1, with D perhaps matching TRBD1 (5 bases). Germline CDR1 is MNHEY and CDR2 is SVGAGI. This CDR3 is 15 amino acids long. V was pared by 0 bases and J by 2 bases, with 8 bases between.

This chain joins TRBV19 and TRBJ1-1, with 9 bases identical to TRBD1. The germline V gene has CDR1 LNHDA and CDR2 SQIVND (reference sequence). After removal of 5 bases from V and 3 bases from J, the junction contained 10 bases not matched to a gene. This CDR3 spans 16 amino acids. Here the CDR3 DNA reads TGTGCCAGTAGTGCGAGCCGGGACAGGGTTTACACTGAAGCTTTCTTT. Encoded protein: CASSASRDRVYTEAFF.

This chain joins TRBV28 and TRBJ2-1, with 8 bases fitting TRBD2. In germline, CDR1 is MDHEN, CDR2 SYDVKM. The length of the CDR3 is 16 residues. V shed 5 bases, J shed 3 bases, and the junction held 9 bases outside the gene matches. CDR3 amino acids: CASSNELAEIYNEQFF. In DNA form, the CDR3 reads TGTGCCAGCAGTAATGAACTAGCGGAGATCTACAATGAGCAGTTCTTC.

This clone has a single count. V gene TRBV27 combines with J gene TRBJ2-7, with 7 bases identical to TRBD1. V gave up 1 base and J gave up 0 bases; unmatched junction bases: 6. In germline, CDR1 is MNHEY, CDR2 SMNVEV (reference sequence). The length of the CDR3 is 16 residues. CDR3 region: CASSLFPGQSSYEQYF. CDR3 coding DNA: TGTGCCAGCAGTTTATTCCCGGGACAGAGCTCCTACGAGCAGTACTTC.

This clone has just one count. This sequence joins TRBV19 and TRBJ2-7, with 8 bases lining up with TRBD1. V lost 5 bases and J lost 3; bases outside the gene matches: 6. Germline V gene lookup returns CDR1 LNHDA and CDR2 SQIVND (reference sequence). This CDR3 has 14 amino acids. In nucleotides, the CDR3 is TGTGCCAGTAGTTCTGGACAGGGTGACTACGAGCAGTACTTC. Translated, it gives CASSSGQGDYEQYF.

This clone was observed once. The chain carries TRBV6-4 and TRBJ2-1; 14 bases map to TRBD2. V lost 7 bases to trimming and J lost 6 bases; unmatched junction nucleotides: 14. The CDR3 is made up of 18 amino acids. Germline CDR1 reads MRHNA; CDR2 reads SNTAGT. As DNA, the CDR3 is TGTGCCAGCAACGGACTAGCGGGAGGAACCCCCTCTTTCAATGAGCAGTTCTTC. Amino acids: CASNGLAGGTPSFNEQFF.

The chain couples TRBV4-3 to TRBJ1-1; D is unclear. In germline, CDR1 is LGHNA, CDR2 YSLEER. Trimming cost V 0 bases and J 0 bases, with 5 bases left between them. The length of the CDR3 is 14 residues. In nucleotides, the CDR3 is TGCGCCAGCAGCCAAGACAGTGTGAACACTGAAGCTTTCTTT. Translated, it gives CASSQDSVNTEAFF.

The chain combines TRBV5-6 with TRBJ2-1, with 7 bases matching TRBD2. CDR1 is SGHDT, CDR2 YYEEEE, per germline. The V segment lost 1 base and the J segment 4 bases; nucleotides outside the gene matches: 8. The CDR3 extends over 16 amino acids. The CDR3 here is CASSLLIMGLYNEQFF. CDR3 DNA: TGTGCCAGCAGCTTGTTGATTATGGGACTATACAATGAGCAGTTCTTC.

By sample fraction, this clone is medium-sized (0.01 to 0.1%). This chain links TRBV18 with TRBJ1-1, with 8 bases aligning to TRBD1. This CDR3 spans 15 amino acids. Looked up from germline, CDR1 is KGHSH and CDR2 is LQKENI. V lost 0 bases and J lost 11; bases outside the gene matches: 11. The chain's CDR3 is CASSPPGARQGAAFF. In DNA, the CDR3 is TGTGCCAGCTCACCACCCGGGGCACGTCAGGGGGCGGCTTTCTTT.

The chain uses TRBV5-1 and TRBJ2-7, with a weak D call TRBD1 (7 bases). The CDR3 loop spans 15 amino acids. Trimming took 0 bases from V and 6 from J, leaving 16 bases between them. The germline V gene encodes CDR1 SGHRS and CDR2 YFSETQ. The CDR3 DNA reads as TGCGCCAGCAGCTTGGCCGTGCAGGGGGGTTCCGAGCAGTACTTC. As protein: CASSLAVQGGSEQYF.

The V call is TRBV5-5, the J call TRBJ2-5; D uncertain. The CDR3 runs to 14 residues. The V gene's germline CDR1 is SGHKS and CDR2 YYEKEE (reference sequence). V gave up 4 bases and J gave up 0 bases, with 10 bases separating them. The CDR3 bases are TGTGCCAGCAGCCGACCCAGGTACCAAGAGACCCAGTACTTC. Protein product: CASSRPRYQETQYF.

The chain uses TRBV6-7 and TRBJ2-5; tentatively, D is TRBD2 (6 bases). TRBV6-7 is an ORF, and what it does is uncertain. Trimming left V 6 bases short and J 4 bases short, with 24 bases between. The CDR3 is 17 residues long. The CDR3 DNA is TGTGCCAGCAGCCCCGGGGACTCTTTTTGGGCGGTAGAGACCCAGTACTTC. This sequence encodes CASSPGDSFWAVETQYF.

The gene calls are TRBV6-5 and TRBJ1-2; 10 bases line up with TRBD1. CDR3 length: 15 amino acids. With 4 bases clipped from V and 1 base from J, the junction kept 3 bases outside the gene matches. Germline CDR1 and CDR2: MNHEY and SVGAGI. CDR3 sequence (DNA): TGTGCCAGCAGTTTGGGACAGGGGTTTAACTATGGCTACACCTTC. Protein sequence: CASSLGQGFNYGYTF.

This sequence joins TRBV7-6 and TRBJ2-1; the D gene is possibly TRBD2 (5 bases). The CDR3 sequence is 16 residues long. The germline V and J ends were trimmed by 0 bases and 4 bases, with 13 bases remaining between them. Germline-derived CDR1 and CDR2 are SGHVS and FNYEAQ. The DNA of the CDR3 is TGTGCCAGCAGCTTAGCTGGGCTCACGGGGTACAATGAGCAGTTCTTC. Amino acid sequence: CASSLAGLTGYNEQFF. Using reference TRBV7-6 and TRBJ2-1 for the parts outside the CDR3, the full variable domain is GAGVSQSPRYKVTKRGQDVALRCDPISGHVSLYWYRQALGQGPEFLTYFNYEAQQDKSGLPNDRFSAERPEGSISTLTIQRTEQRDSAMYRCASSLAGLTGYNEQFFGPGTRLTVL.

The chain has TRBV9 and TRBJ1-2; maybe TRBD1 (5 bases). This CDR3 has 13 amino acids. With 3 bases removed from V and 4 bases from J, the gap between germline ends came to 10 bases. Germline V gene sequence: CDR1 SGDLS, CDR2 YYNGEE. The CDR3 loop is CASSEGVGYGYTF. The CDR3 bases are TGTGCCAGCAGCGAAGGGGTCGGCTATGGCTACACCTTC.

The rearrangement uses TRBV4-1 and TRBJ2-2; D unresolved. The ends were cut back, 2 bases at V and 8 bases at J, with 3 bases in the middle. The CDR3 sequence is 11 residues long. Germline loops: CDR1 MGHRA, CDR2 YSYEKL. This CDR3 is CASSQLGELFF. CDR3 nucleotide sequence: TGCGCCAGCAGCCAATTAGGGGAGCTGTTTTTT.

Only one count was recorded for this clone. V usage is TRBV19 and J usage is TRBJ2-1; TRBD2 matches at 8 bases. With V trimmed by 6 bases and J by 0 bases, 4 bases remained unmatched. The CDR3 loop spans 15 amino acids. Germline-derived CDR1 and CDR2 are LNHDA and SQIVND (reference sequence). In DNA form, the CDR3 reads TGTGCCAGTAGATGGCGGGAGGCCTCCTACAATGAGCAGTTCTTC. As protein: CASRWREASYNEQFF. Full variable domain (remainder filled in from reference TRBV19 and TRBJ2-1): DGGITQSPKYLFRKEGQNVTLSCEQNLNHDAMYWYRQDPGQGLRLIYYSQIVNDFQKGDIAEGYSVSREKKESFPLTVTSAQKNPTAFYLCASRWREASYNEQFFGPGTRLTVL.

This chain joins TRBV4-3 and TRBJ1-2; D possibly corresponds to TRBD1 (6 bases). Deletions cut 1 base from V and 7 bases from J, with 19 bases between. CDR3 length: 16 amino acids. The V gene's germline CDR1 is LGHNA and CDR2 YSLEER. In DNA, the CDR3 is TGCGCCAGCAGCCAAGGACAGGATGTCGGGTTGGGTGGCTACACCTTC. It translates to CASSQGQDVGLGGYTF.

This chain links TRBV18 with TRBJ2-1; the match to TRBD1 covers 7 bases. Per germline, CDR1 KGHSH and CDR2 LQKENI. The CDR3 is 15 amino acids. Trimming cost V 2 bases and J 15 bases; bases outside gene matches: 16. The CDR3 protein is CASSPYFRDSTLPFF. Here the CDR3 DNA reads TGTGCCAGCTCACCATACTTTAGGGACAGCACCCTTCCGTTCTTC.

The chain joins TRBV18 to TRBJ2-1; 12 bases map to TRBD1. Trimming at V came to 0 bases and at J to 16 bases, leaving 1 base not matched to a gene. This CDR3 spans 12 amino acids. CDR1 KGHSH and CDR2 LQKENI come from the germline V gene. The CDR3 DNA is TGTGCCAGCTCACCACCTGGGACAGGGGGCTTCTTC. This translates into CASSPPGTGGFF.